This is a list of T cell receptor beta chains from one sample in a study of identifying expanded T cells in peripheral blood. The table came from immunoSEQ multiplex PCR; TCRdb's copy has only in-frame clones and leaves some out. The sample has some 54,000 clones; less than 85% are singletons. The specimen was blood. These receptors were obtained from a person aged 18 to 75 in good health. Each CDR3 is given with its conserved first and last residue. A D gene is named only where the DNA matches it firmly. The listing skips clone size in some rows; elsewhere it reads once, few, many or a size class.

abundance	j_gene	v_gene	d_gene	CDR3aa	CDR3nt
NA	TRBJ2-5	TRBV5-1	TRBD2	CASSMGPLAGGRQETQYF	TGCGCCAGCAGCATGGGGCCGCTAGCGGGGGGCCGCCAAGAGACCCAGTACTTC
once	TRBJ1-1	TRBV4-1	TRBD1	CASSQTGDLLRTFF	TGCGCCAGCAGCCAAACAGGGGACTTGCTGCGAACTTTCTTT
few	TRBJ1-1	TRBV19	NA	CASIMAFF	TGTGCCAGTATCATGGCTTTCTTT
NA	TRBJ1-2	TRBV5-4	NA	CASSLASNYGYTF	TGTGCCAGCAGCTTAGCTAGTAACTATGGCTACACCTTC
NA	TRBJ2-2	TRBV11-2	NA	CASSLDLGVSIF	TGTGCCAGCAGCTTAGATCTAGGGGTTTCGATTTTT
NA	TRBJ2-1	TRBV10-2	TRBD2	CASSEDIRTSGVSSYNEQFF	TGCGCCAGCAGTGAGGACATCCGGACTAGCGGGGTGAGCTCCTACAATGAGCAGTTCTTC
once	TRBJ1-2	TRBV9	NA	CASRGGGAYGYTF	TGTGCCAGCAGGGGAGGGGGGGCCTATGGCTACACCTTC
NA	TRBJ1-6	TRBV10-3	TRBD1	CATRQGRENSPLHF	TGTGCCACTAGACAGGGCCGGGAGAATTCACCCCTCCACTTT
medium-sized	TRBJ1-2	TRBV21-1	NA	CASSKVAGGPNYGYTF	TGTGCCAGCAGCAAAGTGGCAGGGGGCCCTAACTATGGCTACACCTTC
once	TRBJ1-1	TRBV18	NA	CASSPRRGSVEAFF	TGTGCCAGCTCACCCAGACGGGGGTCGGTTGAAGCTTTCTTT
NA	TRBJ2-5	TRBV5-1	TRBD1	CASSLSGGETQYF	TGCGCCAGCAGCTTGTCAGGGGGAGAGACCCAGTACTTC
NA	TRBJ1-6	TRBV5-1	NA	CASSPGGDSPLHF	TGCGCCAGCAGCCCTGGGGGGGATTCACCCCTCCACTTT
NA	TRBJ2-4	TRBV7-2	NA	CASSRTGRDIQYF	TGTGCCAGCAGCCGTACAGGGCGGGACATTCAGTACTTC
NA	TRBJ1-2	TRBV5-6	NA	CASSFRTNYGYTF	TGTGCCAGCAGCTTCAGGACTAACTATGGCTACACCTTC
NA	TRBJ1-2	TRBV29-1	NA	CSVQQGFEGYTF	TGCAGCGTCCAACAGGGTTTTGAAGGCTACACCTTC
NA	TRBJ1-2	TRBV2	TRBD1	CASRPGQGRRGTYGYTF	TGTGCCAGCAGACCGGGACAGGGTAGGAGGGGGACCTATGGCTACACCTTC
NA	TRBJ1-4	TRBV7-2	NA	CASSLGVTRGRANEKLFF	TGTGCCAGCAGCTTAGGGGTGACAAGGGGAAGGGCTAATGAAAAACTGTTTTTT
NA	TRBJ2-1	TRBV7-2	NA	CASSLKEEQFF	TGTGCCAGCAGCTTAAAAGAAGAGCAGTTCTTC
NA	TRBJ2-2	TRBV2	TRBD2	CASRSGVNTGELFF	TGTGCCAGCAGGAGCGGGGTAAACACCGGGGAGCTGTTTTTT
NA	TRBJ2-7	TRBV21-1	NA	CASTKRTGGEQYF	TGTGCCAGCACCAAGCGGACAGGGGGCGAGCAGTACTTC
NA	TRBJ2-2	TRBV7-9	TRBD1	CASSGRQGGTGELFF	TGTGCCAGCAGCGGACGACAGGGGGGGACCGGGGAGCTGTTTTTT
NA	TRBJ2-1	TRBV5-1	TRBD1	CASSLDGTEYNEQFF	TGCGCCAGCAGCTTGGACGGGACAGAGTACAATGAGCAGTTCTTC
NA	TRBJ2-3	TRBV9	TRBD1	CASSARQGSSTDTQYF	TGTGCCAGCAGCGCTCGACAGGGTTCGAGCACAGATACGCAGTATTTT
NA	TRBJ2-1	TRBV30	NA	CAWSIRDVEQFF	TGTGCCTGGAGTATAAGGGATGTAGAGCAGTTCTTC
NA	TRBJ2-2	TRBV9	NA	CASSYLGGELFF	TGTGCCAGCAGCTATCTGGGCGGGGAGCTGTTTTTT
NA	TRBJ1-4	TRBV2	NA	CASSEPYPRNEKLFF	TGTGCCAGCAGTGAACCCTATCCCCGTAATGAAAAACTGTTTTTT